This T cell receptor beta chain was observed in a study of Ad26.COV2.S vaccination and SARS-CoV-2 variants. As for the study in general: The Ad26.COV2.S arm of the COV1001 trial was where the donor was placed. Ad26.COV2.S was injected intramuscularly once or twice, 56 days apart.

Study findings and constraints: Vaccinees showed greater spike-specific TCR breadth than placebo recipients. Comparability of non-spike TCR breadth was observed across vaccine and placebo recipients.

Points on this clone: Its matching antigen is unknown.

Generated by immunoSEQ multiplex PCR, the TCRdb table keeps only in-frame clones and is missing some. This repertoire shows about 350,000 clones, 70% to 90% found once; its top ten account for about 3.3%. CDR3 length: 13 amino acids. CDR1 and CDR2 from the germline V gene are SQVTM and ANQGSEA. Trimming stripped 1 base from V and 3 bases from J, with 9 bases between. Treatment in this sample: approximately 18 received Ad26.COV2.S at low or high dose, single or two shots; roughly 5 received placebo; per-sample allocation not given. Sampling occurred on day 63 after the first vaccine or placebo injection.

J is TRBJ1-1 and V is TRBV29-1, with D uncertain. The specimen comprised peripheral blood, sampled in a trial of Ad26.COV2.S vaccine versus placebo. The clonotype was recovered from a person between 18 and 59 years old who received the Ad26.COV2.S COVID-19 vaccine or a placebo. DNA for the CDR3: TGCAGCGTTGAAGGAGTTACCGACACTGAAGCTTTCTTT. Translating gives CSVEGVTDTEAFF. The variable domain in full, completed from reference TRBV29-1 and TRBJ1-1, reads SAVISQKPSRDICQRGTSLTIQCQVDSQVTMMFWYRQQPGQSLTLIATANQGSEATYESGFVIDKFPISRPNLTFSTLTVSNMSPEDSSIYLCSVEGVTDTEAFFGQGTRLTVV.